The 19 T cell receptor beta chains presented below share a single source sample, sequenced in a study of control samples from healthy donors and cancer patients. Here immunoSEQ multiplex PCR was the method, and the copy in TCRdb shows in-frame clones only, minus some. The table shows 260,000 or so clones, with around 80% occurring only once. Sequenced input: PBMCs. These receptors were collected from a woman aged 55-69 years with lung cancer.

The chain links TRBV18 to TRBJ1-2; TRBD1 matches 7 bases. Per germline, CDR1 KGHSH and CDR2 LQKENI. J was trimmed by 6 bases and V by 4 bases; bases with no gene match: 5. The CDR3 is 13 residues long. The CDR3 bases are TGTGCCAGCTCACAATCCACAGGGGATGGCTACACCTTC. This gives the protein CASSQSTGDGYTF.

This clone occurred once. The chain has TRBV5-1 and TRBJ1-1; no firm D call. Trimming pared 0 bases from V and 0 bases from J, leaving 6 bases between. The CDR3 length is 14 residues. Germline V gene lookup returns CDR1 SGHRS and CDR2 YFSETQ. CDR3 sequence (DNA): TGCGCCAGCAGCTTGGCCAGGCTGAACACTGAAGCTTTCTTT. Translating it yields CASSLARLNTEAFF.

The chain has TRBV20-1 and TRBJ1-2, with D possibly TRBD1 on 5 matching bases. The length of the CDR3 is 11 residues. Per the germline V gene, CDR1 is DFQATT and CDR2 is SNEGSKA (reference sequence). V shed 6 bases and J shed 5 bases, with 10 bases lying between them. CDR3 nucleotide sequence: TGCAGTGCGTGGAGGGGATATGGCTACACCTTC. Encoded protein: CSAWRGYGYTF.

The chain uses TRBV7-8 and TRBJ2-3; 10 positions match TRBD2. In germline, CDR1 is SGHVS, CDR2 FQNEAQ. The CDR3 has 16 residues. The J segment lost 2 bases and the V segment lost 3 bases, leaving 5 bases of the junction unmatched. The CDR3 region has the DNA TGTGCCAGCAGCTTCGGAGCGGGGGGGTACACAGATACGCAGTATTTT. Its translation: CASSFGAGGYTDTQYF.

The chain is built from TRBV30 and TRBJ2-7; weak D call: TRBD1 (5 bases). From germline, CDR1 is GTSNPN and CDR2 SVGIG (reference sequence). The CDR3 is 12 residues long. Trimming removed 6 bases from V and 8 bases from J, with 17 bases in between. The CDR3 region is CACDHRQTKQYF. The CDR3 DNA is TGTGCCTGCGATCATCGACAGACCAAGCAGTACTTC.

The gene calls are TRBV12-3 or TRBV12-4 and TRBJ1-2; 8 bases fit TRBD1. Trimming removed 3 bases from V and 8 bases from J; junction bases left unmatched: 5. The CDR3 spans 13 residues. The CDR3 nucleotides read TGTGCCAGCAGTTTGTCACAGGGGGGGGGCTACACCTTC. Its translation: CASSLSQGGGYTF.

The chain carries TRBV3-1 (or the pseudogene TRBV3-2) and TRBJ1-3; unclear D gene. CDR1 is LGHDT and CDR2 is YNNKEL in the germline V gene (reference sequence). The ends were cut back, 5 bases at V and 0 bases at J, with 17 bases in the middle. The CDR3 sequence is 17 residues long. This CDR3 is CASSIRYRWDSGNTIYF. CDR3 nucleotides: TGTGCCAGCAGCATCCGGTATAGGTGGGACTCTGGAAACACCATATATTTT.

This clone was detected once. The chain couples TRBV12-3 or TRBV12-4 to TRBJ1-5; D is unresolved. Trimming left V 1 base short and J 7 bases short, with 8 bases between. This CDR3 is 13 amino acids long. The CDR3 DNA follows: TGTGCCAGCAGTTTAGGGACGGAGCAGCCCCAGCATTTT. This gives the protein CASSLGTEQPQHF.

J is TRBJ2-5 and V is TRBV6-5; D gene uncertain. CDR1 is MNHEY and CDR2 is SVGAGI in the germline V gene. V shed 7 bases and J shed 4 bases, with 10 bases lying between them. The CDR3 length is 12 residues. As DNA, the CDR3 is TGTGCCAGCACCCGGACCCGAGAGACCCAGTACTTC. Its protein product is CASTRTRETQYF.

The chain combines TRBV20-1 with TRBJ2-1; D is uncertain. Germline V CDR1 and CDR2: DFQATT, SNEGSKA (reference sequence). V was cut by 6 bases and J by 11 bases, with 11 bases left in between. CDR3 length equals 10 residues. CDR3 nucleotides: TGCAGTGCCCGCCGATTACAGCAGTTCTTC. Protein: CSARRLQQFF.

This clone was seen ten or more times. The sample carries other DNA sequences with the same CDR3. The chain recombines TRBV4-2 with TRBJ1-1; no firm D call. The germline gives CDR1 LGHNA, CDR2 YNFKEQ. The CDR3 is 13 residues long. Deletions cut 0 bases from V and 1 base from J, with 3 bases between. Written as DNA, the CDR3 is TGTGCCAGCAGCCAAGACAGGAACACTGAAGCTTTCTTT. Translation: CASSQDRNTEAFF.

The chain links TRBV30 to TRBJ1-1, with D maybe TRBD1 (5 bases). CDR3 length equals 13 residues. The V end lost 3 bases, the J end lost 5 bases, and 13 bases lay between the germline ends. Germline lookup yields CDR1 GTSNPN and CDR2 SVGIG (reference sequence). The CDR3 coding sequence is TGTGCCTGGAGCGTCGGGGGGAGGACTGAAGCTTTCTTT. Amino acid sequence: CAWSVGGRTEAFF.

The chain uses TRBV28 and TRBJ1-4; D gene unclear. This CDR3 has 15 residues. Germline V gene sequence: CDR1 MDHEN, CDR2 SYDVKM. Trimming took off 6 bases at V and 0 bases at J, with 11 bases between the two ends. The CDR3 sequence is CASRPSSATNEKLFF. As DNA, the CDR3 is TGTGCCAGCAGGCCCTCAAGTGCAACTAATGAAAAACTGTTTTTT.

In this sample, this clone turned up many times. The chain recombines TRBV6-5 with TRBJ2-7; a possible D gene is TRBD1 (6 bases). The CDR3 consists of 14 residues. V lost 10 bases, J lost 1 base, and 17 bases lay in between. CDR1 is MNHEY, CDR2 SVGAGI, per germline. The CDR3 spells CATRGPGQSYEQYF. For the CDR3, the DNA is TGTGCCACGCGTGGACCGGGACAATCCTACGAGCAGTACTTC.

This clone was detected a few times. The chain carries TRBV6-4 and TRBJ2-1; the match to TRBD2 covers 11 bases. After removal of 6 bases from V and 4 bases from J, the junction contained 5 bases not matched to a gene. Germline V gene lookup returns CDR1 MRHNA and CDR2 SNTAGT. The CDR3 sequence is 15 residues long. The CDR3 nucleotides are TGTGCCAGCAGCGATGGGACTAGCGGATACAATGAGCAGTTCTTC. Protein: CASSDGTSGYNEQFF.

This chain uses TRBV11-2 with TRBJ2-7; TRBD1 matches 9 bases. Germline V gene sequence: CDR1 SGHAT, CDR2 FQNNGV. The CDR3 has 15 amino acids. With V trimmed by 5 bases and J by 2 bases, 7 bases remained unmatched. CDR3 bases: TGTGCCAGCAGCGCGCTCCGGGACAGGGCCTACGAGCAGTACTTC. Its protein is CASSALRDRAYEQYF.

The V and J genes are TRBV20-1 and TRBJ2-7, with 7 bases lining up with TRBD1. From germline, CDR1 is DFQATT and CDR2 SNEGSKA (reference sequence). With V trimmed by 3 bases and J by 5 bases, 7 bases remained unmatched. The CDR3 is made up of 13 amino acids. The DNA for the CDR3 is TGCAGTGCTAGTCCACAGGGGAGAGACGAGCAGTACTTC. Protein sequence: CSASPQGRDEQYF.

This rearrangement joins TRBV24-1 to TRBJ2-1, with a weak D call TRBD2 (6 bases). The germline CDR1 and CDR2 sequences are KGHDR and SFDVKD. Trimming removed 0 bases from V and 0 bases from J, with 8 bases in between. This CDR3 has 16 amino acids. For the CDR3, the DNA is TGTGCCACCAGTGATTTGGGAGGGACCTCCTACAATGAGCAGTTCTTC. It codes for CATSDLGGTSYNEQFF.

CDR3: CASSQDFGDYEQYF. CDR3 in DNA: TGTGCCAGCAGCCAAGACTTCGGGGACTACGAGCAGTACTTC. This chain connects TRBV3-1 (or the pseudogene TRBV3-2) to TRBJ2-7; a weak D match, TRBD2 (5 bases). The CDR3 is 14 residues long. Germline V gene data show CDR1 as LGHDT and CDR2 as YNNKEL (reference sequence). The ends were cut back, 0 bases at V and 3 bases at J, with 9 bases in the middle.